These 10 T cell receptor beta chains originate from one sample sequenced in a study of T cell responses to AZD1222 COVID-19 vaccine. Sequenced by immunoSEQ multiplex PCR; TCRdb stores in-frame clones only, minus some. This sample carries under 150,000 clones, approximately 85% of them seen once, and the ten largest clones take 1.6%. The sample was peripheral blood, taken on day 0 of AZD1222 vaccination. The source is an adult in good health.

The chain carries TRBV7-6 and TRBJ1-4, with D unresolved. The CDR3 spans 16 residues. In germline, CDR1 is SGHVS, CDR2 FNYEAQ. Trimming took off 0 bases at V and 3 bases at J, with 11 bases between the two ends. The CDR3 nucleotides are TGTGCCAGCAGCTTAGCGGTGGATTACTCTAATGAAAAACTGTTTTTT. The encoded protein is CASSLAVDYSNEKLFF.

This chain uses TRBV7-9 with TRBJ2-4; 8 nucleotides align to TRBD2. CDR1 SEHNR and CDR2 FQNEAQ come from the germline V gene (reference sequence). This CDR3 contains 18 residues. V lost 2 bases, J lost 6 bases, and 15 bases stayed unmatched. In DNA, the CDR3 is TGTGCCAGCAGCTTAATGCCGACTAGCGCCGGAGACCCAAACATTCAGTACTTC. Residues: CASSLMPTSAGDPNIQYF.

The rearrangement uses TRBV27 and TRBJ2-5, with D unresolved. The V gene lost 6 bases and the J gene lost 5 bases, with 19 bases spanning the gap. CDR3 size: 15 residues. Germline V gene lookup returns CDR1 MNHEY and CDR2 SMNVEV (reference sequence). Here the CDR3 DNA reads TGTGCCAGCAGCTCATCCCGGACCGTCGGGGAGACCCAGTACTTC. Translation gives CASSSSRTVGETQYF.

This clone was seen a single time. The chain employs TRBV7-6 and TRBJ1-6; the match to TRBD1 covers 7 bases. After removal of 5 bases from V and 6 bases from J, the junction contained 7 bases not matched to a gene. Germline-derived CDR1 and CDR2 are SGHVS and FNYEAQ. There are 15 residues in the CDR3. The DNA for the CDR3 is TGTGCCAGCAGCCCTCAGGGGGGGACTAATTCACCCCTCCACTTT. Amino acids: CASSPQGGTNSPLHF.

The table lists this clone with a few counts. The V call is TRBV7-2, the J call TRBJ2-7; D not resolved. CDR1 and CDR2 from the germline V gene are SGHTA and FQGNSA. V was clipped by 3 bases and J by 3 bases, with 9 bases between them. This CDR3 contains 13 residues. Here the CDR3 DNA reads TGTGCCAGCAGCTTTGCCCAAAGCTACGAGCAGTACTTC. Residues: CASSFAQSYEQYF.

This clone appeared a few times. The chain employs TRBV18 and TRBJ2-5; the D is unclear. The germline gives CDR1 KGHSH, CDR2 LQKENI. V was clipped by 0 bases and J by 2 bases, with 4 bases between them. The CDR3 sequence is 13 residues long. The CDR3 DNA reads as TGTGCCAGCTCACCACCCGGACAAGAGACCCAGTACTTC. This encodes CASSPPGQETQYF.

V is TRBV11-3 and J is TRBJ2-1; D gene ambiguous. The V end lost 3 bases, the J end lost 8 bases, and 11 bases lay between the germline ends. This CDR3 is built from 13 residues. Germline CDR1 reads SGHNT; CDR2 reads YENEEA. The CDR3 bases are TGTGCCAGCAGCTTGCCCGGACGGCATGAGCAGTTCTTC. Translation: CASSLPGRHEQFF.

V and J are TRBV7-2 and TRBJ1-5; D gene uncertain. The CDR3 covers 17 residues. Deletions cut 0 bases from V and 0 bases from J, with 12 bases between. The germline gives CDR1 SGHTA, CDR2 FQGNSA. CDR3 sequence reads: CASSLAPTPDSNQPQHF. The DNA of the CDR3 is TGTGCCAGCAGCTTAGCGCCCACACCTGATAGCAATCAGCCCCAGCATTTT.

The genes are TRBV14 and TRBJ1-2; D possibly corresponds to TRBD1 (5 bases). The length of the CDR3 is 15 residues. The V end was cut by 2 bases, the J end by 6 bases, with 16 bases between. Germline CDR1 and CDR2: SGHDN and FVKESK. This CDR3 reads CASSQNLGGSDGYTF. As DNA, the CDR3 is TGTGCCAGCAGCCAAAACCTGGGGGGGTCGGATGGCTACACCTTC.

V is TRBV9 and J is TRBJ1-2, with D possibly matching TRBD1 (5 bases). The CDR3 runs 12 residues. Trimming took 8 bases from V and 8 from J, leaving 16 bases between them. Germline assignment: CDR1 SGDLS and CDR2 YYNGEE. CDR3 DNA sequence: TGTGCCAGTTCTTTATCCGGGGGAGGCTACACCTTC. Protein product: CASSLSGGGYTF.